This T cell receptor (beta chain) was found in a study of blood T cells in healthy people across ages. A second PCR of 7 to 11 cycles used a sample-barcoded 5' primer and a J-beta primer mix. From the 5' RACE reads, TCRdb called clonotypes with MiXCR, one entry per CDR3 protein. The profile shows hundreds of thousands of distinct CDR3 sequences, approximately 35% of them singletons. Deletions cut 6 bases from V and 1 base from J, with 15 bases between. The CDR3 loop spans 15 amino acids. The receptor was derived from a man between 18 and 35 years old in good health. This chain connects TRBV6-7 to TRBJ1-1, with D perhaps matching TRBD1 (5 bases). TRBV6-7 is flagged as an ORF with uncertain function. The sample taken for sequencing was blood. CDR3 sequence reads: CASSSQAGRNTEAFF. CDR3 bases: TGTGCCAGCAGCTCGCAGGCAGGGAGGAACACTGAAGCTTTCTTT.